This T cell receptor beta chain was retrieved from a study of blood T cell repertoires in COVID-19. On the study more broadly: Acute and convalescent COVID-19 specimens originated in the United States, Italy and Spain. PBMCs, B-cell-depleted T cells, or T cells were the source of the cDNA or gDNA that made up the material.

There are 15 residues in the CDR3. Looked up from germline, CDR1 is GTSNPN and CDR2 is SVGIG (reference sequence). V shed 2 bases, J shed 4 bases, and the junction held 7 bases outside the gene matches. Assignment of participants to cohorts was predicated upon participant-reported clinical history. Authors' methods: Reference gene primer amplification yielded estimated nucleated cell counts. Assay: immunoSEQ multiplex PCR; the TCRdb copy retains only in-frame clones and omits some. From that table come the V and J calls and clone size; the DNA was used to work out D and trimming. The sample records 150,000 to 200,000 clones, roughly four fifths being singletons.

The chain recombines TRBV30 with TRBJ2-1, with TRBD2 matching over 8 bases. Sequencing was performed on PBMCs or T cells enriched from blood (not recorded which). The sequence derives from a man between 45 and 60 years old who had recovered from COVID-19. This CDR3 reads CAWSPPGGGYNEQFF. The CDR3 DNA is TGTGCCTGGAGTCCGCCGGGCGGGGGGTACAATGAGCAGTTCTTC.